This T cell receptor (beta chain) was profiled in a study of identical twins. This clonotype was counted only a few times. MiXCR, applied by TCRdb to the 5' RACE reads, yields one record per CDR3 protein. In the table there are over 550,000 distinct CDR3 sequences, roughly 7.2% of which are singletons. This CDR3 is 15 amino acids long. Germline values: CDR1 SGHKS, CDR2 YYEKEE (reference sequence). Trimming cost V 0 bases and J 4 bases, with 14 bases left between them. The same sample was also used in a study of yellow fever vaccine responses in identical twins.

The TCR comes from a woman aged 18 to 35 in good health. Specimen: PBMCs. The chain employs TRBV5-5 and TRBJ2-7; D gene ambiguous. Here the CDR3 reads CASSLAPTRDYEQYV. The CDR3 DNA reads TGTGCCAGCAGCTTGGCGCCGACGCGTGATTACGAGCAGTACGTC.